A single sample is the source of the 30 T cell receptor beta chains below, sequenced in a study of blood T cell repertoires in COVID-19. Clones were read by immunoSEQ multiplex PCR, and TCRdb kept only the in-frame ones, dropping some. The sample has 12,000 to 15,000 clones, over 75% seen once; the top ten hold less than 3.5%. Sequenced: peripheral blood. These receptors were obtained from a human donor in a cohort sampled during active COVID-19.

In its sample, this clone was seen a few times. J is TRBJ1-2 and V is TRBV21-1. TRBV21-1 is labeled a pseudogene. The CDR3 covers 12 residues. The DNA of the CDR3 is TGTGCCAGCAGCAAATCCGTTTCTGGCTACACCTTC. Protein: CASSKSVSGYTF.

CDR3: CSVEAPGGETQYF. In nucleotides, the CDR3 is TGCAGCGTTGAAGCCCCAGGGGGAGAGACCCAGTACTTC. V gene TRBV29-1 combines with J gene TRBJ2-5; 7 bases are a match to TRBD1. Germline lookup yields CDR1 SQVTM and CDR2 ANQGSEA. The V segment lost 1 base and the J segment 4 bases; nucleotides outside the gene matches: 3. The CDR3 runs 13 residues.

The chain links TRBV9 to TRBJ1-1, with D possibly being TRBD1 (5 bases). V was trimmed by 0 bases and J by 5 bases, leaving 14 bases between them. This CDR3 spans 15 amino acids. The germline V gene encodes CDR1 SGDLS and CDR2 YYNGEE. CDR3 in DNA: TGTGCCAGCAGCGTAGGTGCTTGGGAGGGGACTGAAGCTTTCTTT. Translation: CASSVGAWEGTEAFF.

CDR3 amino acids: CASSQDGTGENSPLHF. The CDR3 region has the DNA TGTGCCAGCAGCCAAGACGGGACAGGGGAAAATTCACCCCTCCACTTT. This chain links TRBV4-2 with TRBJ1-6, with TRBD1 identical over 10 bases. The CDR3 loop spans 16 amino acids. Germline CDR1 LGHNA, CDR2 YNFKEQ. The J segment lost 7 bases and the V segment lost 0 bases, leaving 3 bases of the junction unmatched.

The V gene is TRBV10-1, the J gene TRBJ2-3; TRBD1 matches 10 bases. The J segment lost 3 bases and the V segment lost 6 bases, leaving 9 bases of the junction unmatched. Per germline, CDR1 WNHNN and CDR2 SYGVQD (reference sequence). The CDR3 runs 16 residues. DNA for the CDR3: TGCGCCAGCAGCGACCCCAGGACAGGGGGTACAGATACGCAGTATTTT. This gives the protein CASSDPRTGGTDTQYF.

This clone occurred a few times. The V gene is TRBV19, the J gene TRBJ1-5; a weak D match, TRBD1 (6 bases). The CDR3 totals 17 residues. The germline V gene has CDR1 LNHDA and CDR2 SQIVND (reference sequence). The ends were cut back, 8 bases at V and 0 bases at J, with 20 bases in the middle. CDR3 protein: CASALGEGGRSNQPQHF. The CDR3 region has the DNA TGTGCCAGTGCCTTAGGGGAGGGGGGCCGTAGCAATCAGCCCCAGCATTTT.

The table lists this clone with a count of one. The V call is TRBV2, the J call TRBJ2-5, with 7 positions matching TRBD1. The CDR3 length is 15 residues. The V gene's germline CDR1 is SNHLY and CDR2 FYNNEI. J was trimmed by 6 bases and V by 5 bases; bases with no gene match: 12. CDR3 DNA: TGTGCCAGCAGTACCCATCAGGGGGTCGCAAAGACCCAGTACTTC. This gives the protein CASSTHQGVAKTQYF.

The chain couples TRBV19 to TRBJ1-5, with 7 bases lining up with TRBD1. Looked up from germline, CDR1 is LNHDA and CDR2 is SQIVND (reference sequence). With 4 bases clipped from V and 0 bases from J, the junction kept 6 bases outside the gene matches. This CDR3 has 16 residues. CDR3 sequence reads: CASSRQGELSNQPQHF. CDR3 sequence (DNA): TGTGCCAGTAGTAGACAGGGAGAACTTAGCAATCAGCCCCAGCATTTT.

This clone is a singleton in its sample. The V and J genes are TRBV9 and TRBJ2-7, with D perhaps matching TRBD2 (5 bases). The CDR3 covers 15 residues. The V end was cut by 3 bases, the J end by 1 base, with 14 bases between. Germline assignment: CDR1 SGDLS and CDR2 YYNGEE. CDR3 sequence reads: CASSAGILPSYEQYF. In DNA form, the CDR3 reads TGTGCCAGCAGCGCGGGAATACTACCGTCCTACGAGCAGTACTTC.

The chain employs TRBV6-5 and TRBJ2-5; 8 bases match TRBD1. The CDR3 contains 16 residues. Trimming took 1 base from V and 5 from J; bases not matched to a gene: 9. Germline-derived CDR1 and CDR2 are MNHEY and SVGAGI. CDR3: CASSYYQGARGETQYF. The CDR3 nucleotides read TGTGCCAGCAGTTACTATCAGGGGGCGCGCGGGGAGACCCAGTACTTC.

J is TRBJ2-1 and V is TRBV28; D perhaps matches TRBD2 (5 bases). CDR1 is MDHEN, CDR2 SYDVKM, per germline. The CDR3 runs 12 residues. With 3 bases removed from V and 9 bases from J, the gap between germline ends came to 9 bases. Here the CDR3 DNA reads TGTGCCAGCAGTTTCTGGGCGGGTGAGCAGTTCTTC. Translated: CASSFWAGEQFF. Full variable domain (missing parts from reference TRBV28 and TRBJ2-1): DVKVTQSSRYLVKRTGEKVFLECVQDMDHENMFWYRQDPGLGLRLIYFSYDVKMKEKGDIPEGYSVSREKKERFSLILESASTNQTSMYLCASSFWAGEQFFGPGTRLTVL.

The chain links TRBV5-1 to TRBJ2-3, with D possibly being TRBD1 (6 bases). The CDR3 is 14 residues long. CDR1 is SGHRS, CDR2 YFSETQ, per germline. Deletions cut 2 bases from V and 7 bases from J, with 14 bases between. CDR3 sequence reads: CASSFLQGSNTQYF. For the CDR3, the DNA is TGCGCCAGCAGCTTCCTACAGGGTTCGAATACGCAGTATTTT.

This clone has a handful of counts. The chain recombines TRBV27 with TRBJ2-3, with D tentatively TRBD2 (5 bases). The CDR3 extends over 17 amino acids. Between the trimmed V and J ends, which lost 5 bases and 1 base, there was a span of 19 bases. Germline V gives CDR1 MNHEY, CDR2 SMNVEV (reference sequence). The CDR3 loop reads CASSLRLGVRRTDTQYF. CDR3 in DNA: TGTGCCAGCAGTCTCCGCCTCGGGGTGAGGCGCACAGATACGCAGTATTTT.

CDR3 residues: CASSLGLKMREQYF. The CDR3 nucleotides are TGTGCCAGCAGTCTGGGACTGAAGATGAGGGAGCAGTACTTC. The gene calls are TRBV28 and TRBJ2-7; tentatively, D is TRBD2 (6 bases). V lost 5 bases and J lost 7, with 18 bases in between. The CDR3 sequence is 14 residues long. The germline V gene encodes CDR1 MDHEN and CDR2 SYDVKM.

The chain employs TRBV7-8 and TRBJ2-3, with D perhaps matching TRBD2 (6 bases). The CDR3 spans 14 residues. Trimming removed 5 bases at V and 6 bases at J, with 15 bases between. Germline CDR1 reads SGHVS; CDR2 reads FQNEAQ. The CDR3 spells CASSPGQGGDTQYF. In DNA, the CDR3 is TGTGCCAGCAGCCCCGGGCAGGGAGGTGATACGCAGTATTTT.

This chain uses TRBV19 with TRBJ2-7, with TRBD2 matching 11 bases. Trimming cost V 3 bases and J 7 bases; bases outside gene matches: 5. The CDR3 spans 14 residues. Germline CDR1 LNHDA, CDR2 SQIVND (reference sequence). For the CDR3, the DNA is TGTGCCAGTAGTATTCTAGCGGGAGGAGGTGAGCAGTACTTC. Translating gives CASSILAGGGEQYF. The full variable domain, with the rest looked up from reference TRBV19 and TRBJ2-7, is DGGITQSPKYLFRKEGQNVTLSCEQNLNHDAMYWYRQDPGQGLRLIYYSQIVNDFQKGDIAEGYSVSREKKESFPLTVTSAQKNPTAFYLCASSILAGGGEQYFGPGTRLTVT.

This chain joins TRBV6-5 and TRBJ1-5, with D maybe TRBD1 (5 bases). The ends were cut back, 6 bases at V and 3 bases at J, with 15 bases in the middle. The CDR3 sequence is 15 residues long. Germline CDR1 reads MNHEY; CDR2 reads SVGAGI. The CDR3 nucleotides are TGTGCCAGCAGGGTGGACATCACAAACAATCAGCCCCAGCATTTT. It yields the protein CASRVDITNNQPQHF.

This clone has a handful of counts. Within the sample, other DNA sequences also encode this same CDR3. The V gene is TRBV24-1, the J gene TRBJ1-1; TRBD1 matches 8 bases. CDR1 KGHDR and CDR2 SFDVKD come from the germline V gene. This CDR3 comprises 14 residues. With 5 bases clipped from V and 1 base from J, the junction kept 2 bases outside the gene matches. In nucleotides, the CDR3 is TGTGCCACCAGTGCCGGACAGGGGAACACTGAAGCTTTCTTT. Translation gives CATSAGQGNTEAFF.

V and J are TRBV19 and TRBJ1-2; 7 bases line up with TRBD1. The CDR3 consists of 16 residues. Germline CDR1 and CDR2: LNHDA and SQIVND (reference sequence). The V segment lost 5 bases and the J segment 0 bases; nucleotides outside the gene matches: 9. In nucleotides, the CDR3 is TGTGCCAGTAGTCCCCGAGGACAGGTCCCTAACTATGGCTACACCTTC. Its translation is CASSPRGQVPNYGYTF.

The CDR3 nucleotides are TGCGCCAGCAGACCCAGACAGACCCCCAGCGGGGAGCTGTTTTTT. Translating it yields CASRPRQTPSGELFF. The chain has TRBV5-1 and TRBJ2-2; D is perhaps TRBD1 (5 bases). Germline assignment: CDR1 SGHRS and CDR2 YFSETQ. V was shortened by 5 bases and J by 7 bases, with 18 bases between the two germline ends. The CDR3 has 15 amino acids.

The chain couples TRBV9 to TRBJ1-2; the match to TRBD1 covers 7 bases. The CDR3 spans 13 residues. Germline loops: CDR1 SGDLS, CDR2 YYNGEE. V lost 4 bases to trimming and J lost 8 bases; unmatched junction nucleotides: 8. Here the CDR3 DNA reads TGTGCCAGCAGCCCAGACAGGGTTCGCGGCTACACCTTC. Its protein is CASSPDRVRGYTF.

The rearrangement uses TRBV5-1 and TRBJ2-1; TRBD2 agrees at 9 bases. Germline CDR1 SGHRS, CDR2 YFSETQ. The CDR3 runs 15 residues. The ends lost 2 bases at V and 0 bases at J; junction bases unmatched: 0. CDR3: CASSFSGSSYNEQFF. The CDR3 region has the DNA TGCGCCAGCAGCTTTAGCGGGAGCTCCTACAATGAGCAGTTCTTC.

The rearrangement uses TRBV7-9 and TRBJ2-4; D perhaps matches TRBD1 (6 bases). The CDR3 has 16 amino acids. V was clipped by 1 base and J by 3 bases, with 13 bases between them. The germline gives CDR1 SEHNR, CDR2 FQNEAQ (reference sequence). The CDR3 is CASSLEQGSGKNIQYF. CDR3 coding DNA: TGTGCCAGCAGCTTAGAACAGGGTAGTGGCAAAAACATTCAGTACTTC.

The V gene is TRBV18, the J gene TRBJ2-1; weak D call: TRBD1 (5 bases). From germline, CDR1 is KGHSH and CDR2 LQKENI. V was trimmed by 6 bases and J by 4 bases, leaving 13 bases between them. This CDR3 has 14 amino acids. The CDR3 nucleotides read TGTGCCAGCTCCCAGAGCTCAGGGTACAATGAGCAGTTCTTC. This codes for CASSQSSGYNEQFF. The full variable domain, rest sourced from reference TRBV18 and TRBJ2-1, is NAGVMQNPRHLVRRRGQEARLRCSPMKGHSHVYWYRQLPEEGLKFMVYLQKENIIDESGMPKERFSAEFPKEGPSILRIQQVVRGDSAAYFCASSQSSGYNEQFFGPGTRLTVL.

The rearrangement joins TRBV6-5 to TRBJ2-2; D is perhaps TRBD1 (5 bases). Germline assignment: CDR1 MNHEY and CDR2 SVGAGI. V was cut by 4 bases and J by 1 base, with 10 bases left in between. This CDR3 is 15 amino acids long. The CDR3 nucleotides read TGTGCCAGCAGTTTCCAGGGTGGGAACACCGGGGAGCTGTTTTTT. Its protein is CASSFQGGNTGELFF.

The rearrangement links TRBV12-3 or TRBV12-4 to TRBJ1-4; 7 nucleotides agree with TRBD1. The CDR3 sequence is 13 residues long. Trimming took 8 bases from V and 7 from J; bases not matched to a gene: 7. CDR3 nucleotide sequence: TGTGCCAGCGGGACAGTTCTCGTTGAAAAACTGTTTTTT. It encodes CASGTVLVEKLFF.

The sample holds one count of this clone. The chain is built from TRBV7-2 and TRBJ2-2; TRBD2 matches at 14 bases. V was clipped by 4 bases and J by 5 bases; unmatched bases: 3. In germline, CDR1 is SGHTA, CDR2 FQGNSA. The CDR3 totals 16 residues. CDR3 residues: CASSSRLAGGTGELFF. DNA of the CDR3: TGTGCCAGCAGCTCCAGACTAGCGGGAGGGACCGGGGAGCTGTTTTTT.

The chain carries TRBV27 and TRBJ1-5, with 10 bases matching TRBD1. Germline CDR1 MNHEY, CDR2 SMNVEV (reference sequence). The J segment lost 3 bases and the V segment lost 5 bases, leaving 7 bases of the junction unmatched. The CDR3 has 16 residues. CDR3 protein: CASSPGQGGANQPQHF. CDR3 nucleotides: TGTGCCAGCAGTCCCGGACAGGGGGGAGCCAATCAGCCCCAGCATTTT.

The chain combines TRBV9 with TRBJ2-2; maybe TRBD2 (5 bases). Trimming stripped 0 bases from V and 6 bases from J, with 12 bases between. The CDR3 consists of 15 residues. Germline V gene sequence: CDR1 SGDLS, CDR2 YYNGEE. The CDR3 spells CASSVGMREAGELFF. DNA of the CDR3: TGTGCCAGCAGCGTAGGAATGAGGGAAGCCGGGGAGCTGTTTTTT.

The chain couples TRBV19 to TRBJ2-7; tentatively, D is TRBD2 (6 bases). Germline loops: CDR1 LNHDA, CDR2 SQIVND (reference sequence). This CDR3 spans 14 amino acids. Trimming took 4 bases from V and 7 from J, leaving 17 bases between them. CDR3 sequence reads: CASSNRGGTEEQYF. For the CDR3, the DNA is TGTGCCAGTAGTAATCGGGGCGGGACTGAAGAGCAGTACTTC.